The clone carrying this TCR beta chain was counted at least ten times. Antigen unknown. TCRdb processed the reads anew with MiXCR; each CDR3 protein has one entry. Of fewer than 950,000 distinct CDR3 sequences listed, roughly 33% were seen once; the top ten hold under 15%. This specimen comes from a study of T cell repertoires in cytomegalovirus infection. Study summary: Indications came from public TCR beta signatures; they pointed to CMV infection and to a matching HLA type.

CDR3 size: 16 residues. V dropped 0 bases and J dropped 0 bases, with 10 bases sitting between them. Germline V CDR1 and CDR2: SGHVS, FQNEAQ. Notes on the study in general: Carriage of CMV together with the relevant HLA was identifiable through cumulative public TCR beta family frequency.

This TCR was recovered from a human donor in good health (CMV status not recorded). Some clones in this sample may be carry-over from other donors' samples. The chain has TRBV7-8 and TRBJ2-3, with D possibly matching TRBD2 (6 bases). The source material was cultured CD8+ T cells from PBMCs, sampled from culture after CMV antigen stimulation. As DNA, the CDR3 is TGTGCCAGCAGCTTAGCCCGGGGGTTAAGCACAGATACGCAGTATTTT. It encodes CASSLARGLSTDTQYF.